The 7 T cell receptor beta chains below were found in one sample sequenced in a study of T cells in Graves' hyperthyroidism and ophthalmopathy (dated by TCRdb to the late 2010s). Libraries were constructed by multiplex PCR. The data were produced on an Illumina HiSeq 2000. The TCR beta CDR3 regions were amplified from RNA transcripts. A first-round RT-PCR of the TCR CDR3 used the HTBI primer set with the Qiagen OneStep RT-PCR kit. TCRdb trimmed the raw reads at Q25, called clones with MiXCR and kept productive beta chains. Entries are consolidated by CDR3 protein sequence, retaining the most common genes and DNA. Present in this sample are approximately 400,000 distinct CDR3 sequences, more than 13% of which were seen just once. Roughly 33% of the sample comes from the top ten. Sequenced input: blood. These receptors originate from a woman in her 30s with Graves' hyperthyroidism.

The chain is built from TRBV7-9 and TRBJ2-3; 14 nucleotides match TRBD2. The germline gives CDR1 SEHNR, CDR2 FQNEAQ (reference sequence). CDR3 length: 17 residues. The junction had 5 bases not matched to a gene; V was cut back by 5 bases and J by 1 base. CDR3 DNA sequence: TGTGCCAGCAGCCAGACTAGCGGGGGGGCCTGCACAGATACGCAGTATTTT. As protein: CASSQTSGGACTDTQYF.

This clonotype was seen at least ten times. The genes are TRBV3-1 and TRBJ2-1; 11 positions match TRBD2. The length of the CDR3 is 17 residues. After removal of 4 bases from V and 7 bases from J, the junction contained 12 bases not matched to a gene. The germline CDR1 and CDR2 sequences are LGHDT and YNNKEL (reference sequence). DNA for the CDR3: TGTGCCAGCAGCCGGCTAGCGGGAGGTTTGGTTAGTAATGAGCAGTTCTTC. This translates into CASSRLAGGLVSNEQFF.

Many counts were recorded for this clonotype. The CDR3 reads CASSLGSGDYGYTF. The CDR3 region has the DNA TGTGCCAGCAGTCTCGGGTCGGGAGACTATGGCTACACCTTC. The gene calls are TRBV12-3 or TRBV12-4 and TRBJ1-2; D gene uncertain. V dropped 5 bases and J dropped 3 bases, with 13 bases sitting between them. This CDR3 region has 14 residues.

This clonotype was seen repeatedly, ten times or more. This chain joins TRBV3-1 and TRBJ2-7, with D possibly TRBD2 on 6 matching bases. The germline V gene has CDR1 LGHDT and CDR2 YNNKEL (reference sequence). The CDR3 runs to 13 residues. V was cut by 6 bases and J by 3 bases, with 12 bases left in between. CDR3: CASSLGGVYEQYF. For the CDR3, the DNA is TGTGCCAGCAGTCTTGGAGGGGTCTACGAGCAGTACTTC.

In this sample, this clonotype turned up many times. The V gene is TRBV30, the J gene TRBJ1-4; a weak D match, TRBD1 (5 bases). In germline, CDR1 is GTSNPN, CDR2 SVGIG (reference sequence). The V end was cut by 2 bases, the J end by 8 bases, with 15 bases between. The CDR3 loop spans 14 amino acids. The CDR3 DNA follows: TGTGCCTGGAGTAAGGGGATGGGAAGCGAAAAACTGTTTTTT. Encoded protein: CAWSKGMGSEKLFF. Supplemented by reference TRBV30 and TRBJ1-4, the full variable domain reads SQTIHQWPATLVQPVGSPLSLECTVEGTSNPNLYWYRQAAGRGLQLLFYSVGIGQISSEVPQNLSASRPQDRQFILSSKKLLLSDSGFYLCAWSKGMGSEKLFFGSGTQLSVL.

The chain uses TRBV7-9 and TRBJ1-2; 7 positions match TRBD1. Germline CDR1 SEHNR, CDR2 FQNEAQ (reference sequence). The V gene end was trimmed by 7 bases and the J gene end by 4 bases; junction bases not matched to a gene: 6. This CDR3 comprises 13 residues. Here the CDR3 reads CASTTRGFYGYTF. In nucleotides, the CDR3 is TGTGCCAGCACCACCAGGGGGTTCTATGGCTACACCTTC.

V and J are TRBV28 and TRBJ2-3; weak D call: TRBD1 (6 bases). Germline CDR1 is MDHEN and CDR2 is SYDVKM. Trimming left V 2 bases short and J 1 base short, with 16 bases between. The length of the CDR3 is 17 residues. The CDR3 nucleotides read TGTGCCAGCAGTTTACCCCCTCAGGGGTTTGGCACAGATACGCAGTATTTT. Its translation is CASSLPPQGFGTDTQYF.